These 23 T cell receptor beta chains were sequenced from one sample in a study of blood T cell repertoires in COVID-19. The repertoire was sequenced with immunoSEQ multiplex PCR; TCRdb's copy has only in-frame clones and lacks some. The sample has more than 90,000 clones; about 85% are singletons. The sequenced sample consisted of peripheral blood. These receptors originate from a human donor in a cohort sampled during active COVID-19.

This clone has more than one count but fewer than ten. The rearrangement links TRBV6-2 or TRBV6-3 to TRBJ2-6, with TRBD2 matching 12 bases. The CDR3 totals 18 residues. Germline assignment: CDR1 MNHEY and CDR2 SVGEGT. Trimming cost V 6 bases and J 0 bases; bases outside gene matches: 6. The CDR3: CASSSPSGRASGANVLTF. CDR3 bases: TGTGCCAGCAGCTCTCCTAGCGGGAGGGCCTCTGGGGCCAACGTCCTGACTTTC.

The chain carries TRBV9 and TRBJ2-1; 8 bases align to TRBD2. CDR1 is SGDLS, CDR2 YYNGEE, per germline. The CDR3 covers 16 residues. The J segment lost 7 bases and the V segment lost 0 bases, leaving 9 bases of the junction unmatched. The CDR3 DNA follows: TGTGCCAGCAGCGTAGCGCTAGCGGGTGAGAGGAATGAGCAGTTCTTC. It specifies CASSVALAGERNEQFF. The full variable domain, with the rest looked up from reference TRBV9 and TRBJ2-1, is DSGVTQTPKHLITATGQRVTLRCSPRSGDLSVYWYQQSLDQGLQFLIQYYNGEERAKGNILERFSAQQFPDLHSELNLSSLELGDSALYFCASSVALAGERNEQFFGPGTRLTVL.

The rearrangement links TRBV5-1 to TRBJ1-2, with D tentatively TRBD1 (6 bases). The germline V gene encodes CDR1 SGHRS and CDR2 YFSETQ. The CDR3 loop spans 15 amino acids. V was shortened by 0 bases and J by 2 bases, with 11 bases between the two germline ends. The CDR3 sequence: CASSLGTATNYGYTF. The CDR3 DNA sequence: TGCGCCAGCAGCTTGGGGACAGCTACAAACTATGGCTACACCTTC.

A single count supports this clone. The J gene is TRBJ1-5, the V gene TRBV5-6; D uncertain. The CDR3 totals 18 residues. Germline V gives CDR1 SGHDT, CDR2 YYEEEE. The V end lost 0 bases, the J end lost 0 bases, and 16 bases lay between the germline ends. The CDR3 bases are TGTGCCAGCAGCTTGGGAGGCGGCGGGCCGTATAGCAATCAGCCCCAGCATTTT. Translated, it gives CASSLGGGGPYSNQPQHF.

The chain combines TRBV7-3 with TRBJ2-2; the D gene is possibly TRBD1 (5 bases). V lost 5 bases and J 1 base, leaving 8 bases between the germline ends. Germline V gives CDR1 SGHTA, CDR2 FQGTGA. This CDR3 is built from 14 residues. The CDR3 coding sequence is TGTGCCAGCAGCCAGACAGTGAACACCGGGGAGCTGTTTTTT. This gives the protein CASSQTVNTGELFF.

This chain connects TRBV27 to TRBJ1-2, with 9 bases that match TRBD1. The length of the CDR3 is 13 residues. Germline-derived CDR1 and CDR2 are MNHEY and SMNVEV (reference sequence). Unmatched junction bases numbered 6, after V lost 5 bases and J lost 8 bases. The CDR3 spells CASSPDRGYGYTF. The CDR3 coding sequence is TGTGCCAGCAGTCCGGACAGGGGTTACGGCTACACCTTC.

The chain carries TRBV4-1 and TRBJ1-2; D may be TRBD1 (6 bases). V lost 2 bases and J 7 bases, leaving 14 bases between the germline ends. The germline V gene encodes CDR1 MGHRA and CDR2 YSYEKL. CDR3 length equals 14 residues. The CDR3 coding sequence is TGCGCCAGCAGCCAACTCCGGGACAATTCTGGCTACACCTTC. Its protein is CASSQLRDNSGYTF.

This chain connects TRBV5-1 to TRBJ1-2; 10 bases are a match to TRBD1. The V gene end was trimmed by 4 bases and the J gene end by 2 bases; junction bases not matched to a gene: 2. CDR1 is SGHRS, CDR2 YFSETQ, per germline. This CDR3 comprises 14 residues. The CDR3 spells CASSMDRGNYGYTF. For the CDR3, the DNA is TGCGCCAGCAGCATGGACAGGGGGAACTATGGCTACACCTTC.

The chain joins TRBV6-4 to TRBJ1-1, with D possibly being TRBD1 (5 bases). Germline CDR1 reads MRHNA; CDR2 reads SNTAGT. CDR3 length: 14 residues. The V end lost 5 bases, the J end lost 1 base, and 11 bases lay between the germline ends. CDR3 DNA sequence: TGTGCCAGCAGTCCAGGGCCAGGGAACACTGAAGCTTTCTTT. Its translation is CASSPGPGNTEAFF.

The chain links TRBV6-5 to TRBJ2-1; no clear D. Trimming shortened V by 6 bases and J by 9 bases, and 18 bases separated the two germline ends. The germline V gene encodes CDR1 MNHEY and CDR2 SVGAGI. The CDR3 is 14 amino acids. The CDR3 DNA reads TGTGCCAGCAGGAGAAGCGCCGGAGTCCCTGAGCAGTTCTTC. Translation gives CASRRSAGVPEQFF.

This clone came up once. This chain joins TRBV5-1 and TRBJ2-3, with a possible D match to TRBD1 (6 bases). The CDR3 contains 14 residues. Deletions cut 0 bases from V and 1 base from J, with 6 bases between. Germline V gives CDR1 SGHRS, CDR2 YFSETQ. The CDR3, as DNA: TGCGCCAGCAGCTTGGAGGGGGGCACAGATACGCAGTATTTT. Encoded protein: CASSLEGGTDTQYF.

The rearrangement links TRBV11-2 to TRBJ2-7, with D perhaps TRBD1 (6 bases). Trimming stripped 7 bases from V and 6 bases from J, with 16 bases between. The CDR3 contains 13 residues. Germline V lookup: CDR1 SGHAT, CDR2 FQNNGV. The CDR3 region has the DNA TGTGCCAGCAACCGGGACAATCTGGGCGAGCAGTACTTC. This sequence encodes CASNRDNLGEQYF. Complete variable domain (other parts from reference TRBV11-2 and TRBJ2-7): EAGVAQSPRYKIIEKRQSVAFWCNPISGHATLYWYQQILGQGPKLLIQFQNNGVVDDSQLPKDRFSAERLKGVDSTLKIQPAKLEDSAVYLCASNRDNLGEQYFGPGTRLTVT.

V is TRBV28 and J is TRBJ2-7; D is possibly TRBD2 (5 bases). The ends were cut back, 4 bases at V and 5 bases at J, with 9 bases in the middle. This CDR3 contains 12 residues. From germline, CDR1 is MDHEN and CDR2 SYDVKM. CDR3 sequence: CASSSSGNEQYF. The CDR3 nucleotides read TGTGCCAGCAGTTCTTCCGGGAACGAGCAGTACTTC.

The chain joins TRBV9 to TRBJ2-1; 7 nucleotides line up with TRBD1. The CDR3 runs to 14 residues. Per germline, CDR1 SGDLS and CDR2 YYNGEE. The trim removed 3 bases at V and 10 bases at J, leaving 10 bases unmatched. The CDR3: CASSGVGGTWEQFF. The CDR3 coding sequence is TGTGCCAGCAGCGGAGTAGGGGGCACATGGGAGCAGTTCTTC.

The rearrangement links TRBV9 to TRBJ2-1; 10 bases agree with TRBD2. The CDR3 is 16 amino acids. V gave up 3 bases and J gave up 3 bases; unmatched junction bases: 6. Germline V gene lookup returns CDR1 SGDLS and CDR2 YYNGEE. The CDR3, as DNA: TGTGCCAGCAGCGATACTAGCGGGATCCTCTACAATGAGCAGTTCTTC. It translates to CASSDTSGILYNEQFF.

This chain joins TRBV7-8 and TRBJ2-3; 12 bases are shared with TRBD2. There are 19 residues in the CDR3. V dropped 5 bases and J dropped 5; count of bases not matched to a gene: 17. Germline V gene lookup returns CDR1 SGHVS and CDR2 FQNEAQ. The CDR3 nucleotides read TGTGCCAGCAGCCCGGGTTACGGTCCACTAGCGGGAGGAGGAGATACGCAGTATTTT. The encoded protein is CASSPGYGPLAGGGDTQYF.

V gene TRBV5-1 combines with J gene TRBJ2-5; 7 nucleotides line up with TRBD2. This CDR3 region has 14 residues. Germline V gives CDR1 SGHRS, CDR2 YFSETQ. V was clipped by 4 bases and J by 3 bases; unmatched bases: 6. CDR3 loop: CASSPGGGEETQYF. The CDR3 nucleotides read TGCGCCAGCAGCCCGGGGGGAGGGGAAGAGACCCAGTACTTC.

This chain connects TRBV3-1 (or the pseudogene TRBV3-2) to TRBJ1-2, with 7 positions matching TRBD1. The germline CDR1 and CDR2 sequences are LGHDT and YNNKEL (reference sequence). There are 13 residues in the CDR3. Losses at the gene ends were 1 base for V and 5 bases for J; bases not matched to a gene: 1. This CDR3 is CASSQVQGYGYTF. The DNA for the CDR3 is TGTGCCAGCAGCCAAGTACAGGGGTATGGCTACACCTTC.

The CDR3 coding sequence is TGTGCCAGCATAAGACAGGGGAACATGAACACTGAAGCTTTCTTT. This sequence encodes CASIRQGNMNTEAFF. This rearrangement joins TRBV25-1 to TRBJ1-1; 8 positions agree with TRBD1. Germline values: CDR1 MGHDK, CDR2 SYGVNS. J lost 0 bases, V lost 7 bases, and 7 bases had no gene match. CDR3 length: 15 residues.

J is TRBJ2-3 and V is TRBV10-3; 12 nucleotides line up with TRBD1. CDR1 is ENHRY, CDR2 SYGVKD, per germline. The CDR3 consists of 14 residues. V lost 6 bases to trimming and J lost 6 bases; unmatched junction nucleotides: 4. The CDR3 DNA reads TGTGCCATCAGCGGGACAGGGGGCAGGGATACGCAGTATTTT. It encodes CAISGTGGRDTQYF.

The chain has TRBV27 and TRBJ2-7, with D tentatively TRBD1 (6 bases). Trimming pared 3 bases from V and 3 bases from J, leaving 12 bases between. CDR3 length equals 14 residues. The germline V gene has CDR1 MNHEY and CDR2 SMNVEV (reference sequence). The DNA for the CDR3 is TGTGCCAGCAGTTTTCAGACAGGTTACTACGAGCAGTACTTC. Amino acids: CASSFQTGYYEQYF.

This clone has only a few counts. This chain joins TRBV28 and TRBJ2-3, with 7 positions matching TRBD2. Per germline, CDR1 MDHEN and CDR2 SYDVKM. V trimming: 2 bases; J trimming: 1 base; junction bases outside the gene matches: 3. This CDR3 region has 15 residues. CDR3 coding DNA: TGTGCCAGCAGTTTAGGCGGGGGAGGCACAGATACGCAGTATTTT. Translation: CASSLGGGGTDTQYF.

CDR3 amino acids: CASSLAPPGTEAFF. CDR3 DNA sequence: TGTGCCAGCAGCTTGGCCCCCCCGGGGACTGAAGCTTTCTTT. The J gene is TRBJ1-1, the V gene TRBV7-9; D gene uncertain. CDR1 is SEHNR and CDR2 is FQNEAQ in the germline V gene (reference sequence). Trimming stripped 3 bases from V and 5 bases from J, with 13 bases between. This CDR3 has 14 residues. Complete variable domain (other parts from reference TRBV7-9 and TRBJ1-1): DTGVSQNPRHKITKRGQNVTFRCDPISEHNRLYWYRQTLGQGPEFLTYFQNEAQLEKSRLLSDRFSAERPKGSFSTLEIQRTEQGDSAMYLCASSLAPPGTEAFFGQGTRLTVV.